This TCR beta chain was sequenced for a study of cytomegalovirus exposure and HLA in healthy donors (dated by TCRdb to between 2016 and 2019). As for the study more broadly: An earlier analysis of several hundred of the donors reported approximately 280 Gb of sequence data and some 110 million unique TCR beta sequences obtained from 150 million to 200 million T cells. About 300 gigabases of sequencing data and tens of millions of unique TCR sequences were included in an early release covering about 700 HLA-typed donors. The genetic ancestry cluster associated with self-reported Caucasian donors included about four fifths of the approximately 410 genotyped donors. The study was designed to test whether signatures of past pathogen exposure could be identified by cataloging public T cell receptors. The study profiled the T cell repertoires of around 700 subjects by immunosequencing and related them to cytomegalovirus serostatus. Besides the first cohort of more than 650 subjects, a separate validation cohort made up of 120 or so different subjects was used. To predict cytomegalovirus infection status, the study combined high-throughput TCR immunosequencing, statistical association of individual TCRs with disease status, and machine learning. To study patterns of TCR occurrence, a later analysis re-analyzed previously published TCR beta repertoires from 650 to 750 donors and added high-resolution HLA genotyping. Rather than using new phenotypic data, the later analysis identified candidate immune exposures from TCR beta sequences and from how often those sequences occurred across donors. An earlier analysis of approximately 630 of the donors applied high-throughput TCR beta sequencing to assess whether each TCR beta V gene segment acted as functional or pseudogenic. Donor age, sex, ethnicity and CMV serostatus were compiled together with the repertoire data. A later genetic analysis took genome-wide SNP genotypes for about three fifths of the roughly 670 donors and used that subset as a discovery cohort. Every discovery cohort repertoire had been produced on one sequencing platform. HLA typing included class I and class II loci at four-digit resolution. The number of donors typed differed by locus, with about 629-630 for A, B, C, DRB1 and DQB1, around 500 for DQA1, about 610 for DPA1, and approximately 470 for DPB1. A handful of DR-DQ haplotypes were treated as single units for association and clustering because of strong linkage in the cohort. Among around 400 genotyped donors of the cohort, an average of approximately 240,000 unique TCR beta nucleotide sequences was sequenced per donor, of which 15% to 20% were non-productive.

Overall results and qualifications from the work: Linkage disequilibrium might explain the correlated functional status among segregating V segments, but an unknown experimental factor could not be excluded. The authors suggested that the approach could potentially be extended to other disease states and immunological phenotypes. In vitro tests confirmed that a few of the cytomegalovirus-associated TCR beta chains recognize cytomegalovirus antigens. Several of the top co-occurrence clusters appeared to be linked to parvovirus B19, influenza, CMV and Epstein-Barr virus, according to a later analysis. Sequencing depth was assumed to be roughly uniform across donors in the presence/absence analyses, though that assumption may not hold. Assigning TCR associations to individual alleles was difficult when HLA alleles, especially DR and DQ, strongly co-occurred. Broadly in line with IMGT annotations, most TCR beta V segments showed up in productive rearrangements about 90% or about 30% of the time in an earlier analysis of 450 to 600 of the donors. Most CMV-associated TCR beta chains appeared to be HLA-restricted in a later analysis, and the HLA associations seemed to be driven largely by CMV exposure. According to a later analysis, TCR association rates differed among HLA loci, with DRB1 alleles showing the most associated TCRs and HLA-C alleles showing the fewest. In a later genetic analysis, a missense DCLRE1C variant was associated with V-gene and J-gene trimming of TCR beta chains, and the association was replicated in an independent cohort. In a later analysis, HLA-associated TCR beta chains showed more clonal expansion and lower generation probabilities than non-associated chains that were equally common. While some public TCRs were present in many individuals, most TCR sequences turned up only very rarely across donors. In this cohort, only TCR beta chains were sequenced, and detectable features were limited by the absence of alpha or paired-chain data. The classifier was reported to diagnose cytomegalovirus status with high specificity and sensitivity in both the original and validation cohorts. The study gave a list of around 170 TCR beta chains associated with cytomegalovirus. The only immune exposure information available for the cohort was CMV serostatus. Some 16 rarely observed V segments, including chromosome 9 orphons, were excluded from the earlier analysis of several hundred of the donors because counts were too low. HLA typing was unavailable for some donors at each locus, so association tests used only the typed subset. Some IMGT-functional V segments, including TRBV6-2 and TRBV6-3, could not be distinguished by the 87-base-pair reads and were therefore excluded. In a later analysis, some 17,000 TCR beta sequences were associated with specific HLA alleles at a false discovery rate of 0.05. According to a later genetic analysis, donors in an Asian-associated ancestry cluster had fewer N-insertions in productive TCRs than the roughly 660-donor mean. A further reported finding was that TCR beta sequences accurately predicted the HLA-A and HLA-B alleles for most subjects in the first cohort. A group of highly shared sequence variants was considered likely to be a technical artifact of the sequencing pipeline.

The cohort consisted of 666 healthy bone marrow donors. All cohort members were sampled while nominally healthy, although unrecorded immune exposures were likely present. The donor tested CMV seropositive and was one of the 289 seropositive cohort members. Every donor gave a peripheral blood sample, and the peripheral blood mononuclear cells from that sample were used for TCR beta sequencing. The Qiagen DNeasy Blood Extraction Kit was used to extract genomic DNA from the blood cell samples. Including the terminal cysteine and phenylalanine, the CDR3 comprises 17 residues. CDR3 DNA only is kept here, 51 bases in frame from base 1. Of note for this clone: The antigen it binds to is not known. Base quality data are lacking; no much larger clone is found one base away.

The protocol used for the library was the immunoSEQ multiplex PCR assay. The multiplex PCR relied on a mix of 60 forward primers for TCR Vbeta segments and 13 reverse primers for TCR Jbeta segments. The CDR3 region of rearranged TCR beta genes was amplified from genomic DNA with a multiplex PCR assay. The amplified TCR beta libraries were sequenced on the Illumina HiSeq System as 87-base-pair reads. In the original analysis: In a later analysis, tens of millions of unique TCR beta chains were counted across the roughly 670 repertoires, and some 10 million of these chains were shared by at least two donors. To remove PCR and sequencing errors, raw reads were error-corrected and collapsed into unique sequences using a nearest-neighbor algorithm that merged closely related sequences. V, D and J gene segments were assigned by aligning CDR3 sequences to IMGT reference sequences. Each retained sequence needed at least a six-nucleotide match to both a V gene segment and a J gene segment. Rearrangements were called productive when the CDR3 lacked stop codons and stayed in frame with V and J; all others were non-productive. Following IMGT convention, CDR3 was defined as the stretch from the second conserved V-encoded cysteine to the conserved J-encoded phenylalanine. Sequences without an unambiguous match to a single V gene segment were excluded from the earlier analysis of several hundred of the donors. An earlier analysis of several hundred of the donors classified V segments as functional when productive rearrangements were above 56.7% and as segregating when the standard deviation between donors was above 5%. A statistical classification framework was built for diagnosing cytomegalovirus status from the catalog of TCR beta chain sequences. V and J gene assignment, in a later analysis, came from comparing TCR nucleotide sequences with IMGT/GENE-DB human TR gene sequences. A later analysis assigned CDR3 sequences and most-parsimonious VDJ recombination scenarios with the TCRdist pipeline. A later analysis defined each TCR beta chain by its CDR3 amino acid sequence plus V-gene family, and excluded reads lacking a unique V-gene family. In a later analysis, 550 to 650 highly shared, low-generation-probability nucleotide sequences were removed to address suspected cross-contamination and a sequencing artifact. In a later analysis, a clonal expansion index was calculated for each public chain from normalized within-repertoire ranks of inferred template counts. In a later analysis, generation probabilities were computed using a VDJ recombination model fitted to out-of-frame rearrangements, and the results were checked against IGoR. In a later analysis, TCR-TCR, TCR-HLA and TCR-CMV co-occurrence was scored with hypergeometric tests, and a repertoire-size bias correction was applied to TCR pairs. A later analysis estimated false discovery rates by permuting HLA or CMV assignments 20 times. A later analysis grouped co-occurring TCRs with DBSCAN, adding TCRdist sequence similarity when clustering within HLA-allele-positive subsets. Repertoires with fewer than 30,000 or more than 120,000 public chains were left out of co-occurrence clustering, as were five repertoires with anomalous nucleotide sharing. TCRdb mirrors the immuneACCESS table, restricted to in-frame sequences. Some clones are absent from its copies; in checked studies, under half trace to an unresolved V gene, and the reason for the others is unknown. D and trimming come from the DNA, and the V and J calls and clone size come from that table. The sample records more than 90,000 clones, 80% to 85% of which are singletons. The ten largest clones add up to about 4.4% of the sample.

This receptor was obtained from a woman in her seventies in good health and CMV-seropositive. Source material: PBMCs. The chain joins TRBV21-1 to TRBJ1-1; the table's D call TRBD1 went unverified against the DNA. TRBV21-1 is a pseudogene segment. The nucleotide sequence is TGTGCCAGCAGCAAAAGGGCCAGGGGGGCCCAGAGGACTGAAGCTTTCTTT. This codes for CASSKRARGAQRTEAFF.